This T cell receptor beta chain originates from a study of blood T cell repertoires in COVID-19. Background on the study: Samples of COVID-19 (acute and convalescent) were obtained from the United States, Italy and Spain. Sample material is recorded as cDNA or gDNA derived from T cells, B-cell-depleted T cells, or PBMCs.

In the authors' methods: Estimation of nucleated cell counts was performed using reference gene primer amplification. Using immunoSEQ multiplex PCR, the repertoire was profiled, and TCRdb retains in-frame clones only, with some absent. V and J calls and clone size follow that table, whereas D and trimming were derived from the DNA. The table records 200,000 to 250,000 clones, 84% of them present only once. The germline V gene has CDR1 SGHRS and CDR2 YFSETQ. The V and J ends lost 1 base and 10 bases, in that order; junction bases with no gene match: 7. The CDR3 is 15 residues long. This sequence originates from a woman of 80 years or more with active or convalescent COVID-19. The sample taken for sequencing was peripheral blood. V is TRBV5-1 and J is TRBJ2-1; 11 bases align to TRBD2. The CDR3 protein is CASSLTSGGLSEQFF. For the CDR3, the DNA is TGCGCCAGCAGCTTGACTAGCGGGGGATTAAGCGAGCAGTTCTTC.